The next 22 T cell receptor beta chains were all read from a single sample in a study of T cells in Graves' hyperthyroidism and ophthalmopathy. Amplification yielded TCR beta CDR3 regions, with RNA transcripts as the source. When the TCR CDR3 underwent first-round RT-PCR, the HTBI primer set was used. A single record per CDR3 protein comes from TCRdb applying MiXCR to the multiplex PCR reads. The sample comprises roughly 93,000 distinct CDR3 sequences, around 37% of which are singletons, and roughly 10% rests with the top ten. Specimen: peripheral blood or thyroid tissue (not recorded which). These receptors originate from a woman in her 30s with Graves' hyperthyroidism.

The rearrangement links TRBV20-1 to TRBJ2-5; 13 bases map to TRBD2. Germline V lookup: CDR1 DFQATT, CDR2 SNEGSKA (reference sequence). This CDR3 comprises 14 residues. Trimming at V came to 4 bases and at J to 3 bases, leaving 2 bases not matched to a gene. This CDR3 reads CSATGTSGEETQYF. Written as DNA, the CDR3 is TGCAGTGCTACCGGGACTAGCGGGGAAGAGACCCAGTACTTC.

The table lists this clonotype with many counts. The V and J genes are TRBV2 and TRBJ2-2; D call uncertain. V lost 6 bases to trimming and J lost 6 bases, with 11 bases between them. The length of the CDR3 is 13 residues. CDR1 is SNHLY and CDR2 is FYNNEI in the germline V gene. The CDR3 nucleotides read TGTGCCAGCAGCGCTTTACTGGCCGGGGAGCTGTTTTTT. Amino acids: CASSALLAGELFF.

The gene calls are TRBV11-2 and TRBJ2-7; 11 nucleotides agree with TRBD2. V lost 5 bases, J lost 3 bases, and 6 bases stayed unmatched. From germline, CDR1 is SGHAT and CDR2 FQNNGV. The CDR3 sequence is 15 residues long. The CDR3 coding sequence is TGTGCCAGCAGCGCGCAGGGACTAGCGGACTACGAGCAGTACTTC. This sequence encodes CASSAQGLADYEQYF. The full variable domain, completed using reference TRBV11-2 and TRBJ2-7, is EAGVAQSPRYKIIEKRQSVAFWCNPISGHATLYWYQQILGQGPKLLIQFQNNGVVDDSQLPKDRFSAERLKGVDSTLKIQPAKLEDSAVYLCASSAQGLADYEQYFGPGTRLTVT.

The CDR3 here is CASSDSGTTSLGDEQFF. In nucleotides, the CDR3 is TGTGCCAGCAGTGACTCCGGGACTACCTCTCTCGGAGATGAGCAGTTCTTC. The chain links TRBV2 to TRBJ2-1; TRBD2 matches at 7 bases. The V gene's germline CDR1 is SNHLY and CDR2 FYNNEI. This CDR3 has 17 residues. The J segment lost 8 bases and the V segment lost 3 bases, leaving 16 bases of the junction unmatched.

V and J are TRBV7-9 and TRBJ1-1; D possibly corresponds to TRBD1 (5 bases). The germline gives CDR1 SEHNR, CDR2 FQNEAQ (reference sequence). The CDR3 is made up of 12 amino acids. The ends were cut back, 2 bases at V and 7 bases at J, with 8 bases in the middle. Here the CDR3 DNA reads TGTGCCAGCAGCTTACTAGACAGTGAAGCTTTCTTT. It yields the protein CASSLLDSEAFF.

This clonotype occurred many times. The chain carries TRBV15 and TRBJ1-5; perhaps TRBD1 as D (6 bases). Deletions cut 1 base from V and 6 bases from J, with 10 bases between. From germline, CDR1 is LNHNV and CDR2 YYDKDF (reference sequence). CDR3 length: 14 residues. The DNA for the CDR3 is TGTGCCACCAGCAGAGGAGGGGGGCTTCAGCCCCAGCATTTT. Translation: CATSRGGGLQPQHF.

This clonotype was picked up a small number of times. V is TRBV28 and J is TRBJ2-3; TRBD1 or TRBD2 may be the D gene (6 bases each). V gave up 5 bases and J gave up 6 bases, with 21 bases separating them. In germline, CDR1 is MDHEN, CDR2 SYDVKM. The CDR3 extends over 16 amino acids. This CDR3 is CASSVLWGPSGDTQYF. The CDR3 nucleotides read TGTGCCAGCAGTGTCCTTTGGGGGCCAAGCGGGGATACGCAGTATTTT. Based on the CDR3 plus reference TRBV28 and TRBJ2-3, the full variable domain is DVKVTQSSRYLVKRTGEKVFLECVQDMDHENMFWYRQDPGLGLRLIYFSYDVKMKEKGDIPEGYSVSREKKERFSLILESASTNQTSMYLCASSVLWGPSGDTQYFGPGTRLTVL.

This clonotype was seen repeatedly, ten times or more. The chain employs TRBV6-1 and TRBJ2-7, with 8 bases aligning to TRBD1. This CDR3 is 13 amino acids long. CDR1 MNHNS and CDR2 SASEGT come from the germline V gene. The J segment lost 6 bases and the V segment lost 6 bases, leaving 7 bases of the junction unmatched. CDR3 in amino acids: CASSPTGVGEQYF. The DNA of the CDR3 is TGTGCCAGCAGCCCGACAGGGGTCGGCGAGCAGTACTTC.

There are many counts of this clonotype. J is TRBJ2-2 and V is TRBV20-1, with D tentatively TRBD1 (5 bases). The CDR3 spans 15 residues. V was shortened by 0 bases and J by 7 bases, with 15 bases between the two germline ends. Germline V lookup: CDR1 DFQATT, CDR2 SNEGSKA (reference sequence). This CDR3 is CSARDWGRWGGELFF. The CDR3 DNA reads TGCAGTGCTAGAGACTGGGGCAGGTGGGGCGGGGAGCTGTTTTTT.

This clonotype was counted many times. CDR3 in amino acids: CSTYYRGNTEAFF. In DNA, the CDR3 is TGCAGTACATACTACAGGGGAAACACTGAAGCTTTCTTT. The J gene is TRBJ1-1, the V gene TRBV20-1, with 7 positions matching TRBD1. Germline V gene data show CDR1 as DFQATT and CDR2 as SNEGSKA (reference sequence). J was trimmed by 2 bases and V by 8 bases; bases with no gene match: 8. The length of the CDR3 is 13 residues.

This clonotype was observed at least ten times. V gene TRBV6-5 combines with J gene TRBJ1-2; D possibly corresponds to TRBD1 (5 bases). The V end was cut by 6 bases, the J end by 6 bases, with 8 bases between. CDR1 MNHEY and CDR2 SVGAGI come from the germline V gene. The CDR3 runs 11 residues. The CDR3 spells CASRRGDGYTF. In nucleotides, the CDR3 is TGTGCCAGCAGGAGGGGCGATGGCTACACCTTC.

On this clonotype: Compared with germline, one end of the junction differs, possibly owing to a read error. The CDR3 DNA sequence: TGTGCCAGCAGCCCCTCGGACAGGGCTGGCGAAAGACTGCTTTTT. This encodes CASSPSDRAGERLLF. This sequence joins TRBV25-1 and TRBJ1-4, with 8 positions matching TRBD1. Germline V gene sequence: CDR1 MGHDK, CDR2 SYGVNS. The CDR3 runs 15 residues.

On this clonotype: This may arise from a read error, as a much more abundant clone is one base away. CDR3 bases: TGTGCCAGCAGCCCCGGGGGAATGACTCCGAACATCGGGGAGCTGTTTTTT. Its protein product is CASSPGGMTPNIGELFF. The rearrangement uses TRBV9 and TRBJ2-2, with D possibly matching TRBD2 (6 bases). Germline V CDR1 and CDR2: SGDLS, YYNGEE. CDR3 length: 17 amino acids.

This clonotype occurred many times. This chain's CDR3 is CASSLAPDRDYGYTF. The CDR3 bases are TGCGCCAGCAGCTTGGCCCCGGACAGGGACTATGGCTACACCTTC. J is TRBJ1-2 and V is TRBV5-1; 8 nucleotides align to TRBD1. Per the germline V gene, CDR1 is SGHRS and CDR2 is YFSETQ. The CDR3 is 15 amino acids. The J segment lost 3 bases and the V segment lost 0 bases, leaving 4 bases of the junction unmatched.

Details on this clonotype: One junction end does not reproduce the germline sequence, and a read error may be involved. The gene calls are TRBV11-2 and TRBJ1-5; maybe TRBD1 (6 bases). The CDR3 is 16 amino acids. CDR1 and CDR2 from the germline V gene are SGHAT and FQNNGV. The CDR3 nucleotides read TGCGCCAGCAGCCAGGCTGGGGGGGCGCTGAATCAGCCCCAGCATTTT. This codes for CASSQAGGALNQPQHF.

This chain connects TRBV5-1 to TRBJ2-7, with 11 bases fitting TRBD1. Germline CDR1 SGHRS, CDR2 YFSETQ. This CDR3 region has 15 residues. The ends lost 4 bases at V and 0 bases at J; junction bases unmatched: 3. The CDR3 region has the DNA TGCGCCAGCAGCAGGGACAGGGGGAACTCCTACGAGCAGTACTTC. It translates to CASSRDRGNSYEQYF.

This clonotype was observed many times. The rearrangement uses TRBV7-8 and TRBJ1-5; D might be TRBD1 (5 bases). V lost 10 bases and J lost 9, with 28 bases in between. The length of the CDR3 is 16 residues. The germline V gene has CDR1 SGHVS and CDR2 FQNEAQ. CDR3 in DNA: TGTGCCACCAGTCAGCTTGGGGCTCCGAGTAACACGCCCCAGCATTTT. Protein sequence: CATSQLGAPSNTPQHF.

In this sample, this clonotype turned up many times. The chain recombines TRBV6-6 with TRBJ2-7, with 7 bases matching TRBD1. V lost 8 bases, J lost 2 bases, and 12 bases stayed unmatched. This CDR3 comprises 15 residues. The germline V gene has CDR1 MNHNY and CDR2 SVGAGI (reference sequence). The CDR3 DNA sequence: TGTGCCAGCCGCCCGAGAGGGGGCTTCGCCTACGAGCAGTACTTC. It specifies CASRPRGGFAYEQYF.

The table lists this clonotype with many counts. This CDR3 is CASSQDRLNTGELFF. The CDR3 DNA reads TGTGCCAGCAGCCAAGATCGGCTGAACACCGGGGAGCTGTTTTTT. This chain joins TRBV14 and TRBJ2-2, with no clear D. This CDR3 contains 15 residues. Between the trimmed V and J ends, which lost 0 bases and 1 base, there was a span of 6 bases. The V gene's germline CDR1 is SGHDN and CDR2 FVKESK.

This clonotype was counted many times. The chain uses TRBV3-1 and TRBJ1-2; perhaps TRBD1 as D (5 bases). Between the trimmed V and J ends, which lost 4 bases and 6 bases, there was a span of 15 bases. Per the germline V gene, CDR1 is LGHDT and CDR2 is YNNKEL (reference sequence). The CDR3 is 14 residues long. The CDR3 loop is CASSPSDRGDGYTF. The CDR3 DNA reads TGTGCCAGCAGCCCGTCTGACAGAGGGGATGGCTACACCTTC.

This chain uses TRBV7-9 with TRBJ2-5, with a tentative D call TRBD1 (5 bases). The length of the CDR3 is 14 residues. CDR1 SEHNR and CDR2 FQNEAQ come from the germline V gene (reference sequence). Trimming removed 5 bases from V and 5 bases from J, with 15 bases in between. Here the CDR3 reads CASSGVTASETQYF. The DNA of the CDR3 is TGTGCCAGCAGCGGTGTGACAGCTTCCGAGACCCAGTACTTC.

The chain uses TRBV7-8 and TRBJ1-2; 10 nucleotides match TRBD1. The germline gives CDR1 SGHVS, CDR2 FQNEAQ. Unmatched junction bases numbered 11, after V lost 5 bases and J lost 8 bases. CDR3 length equals 15 residues. The CDR3, as DNA: TGTGCCAGCAGCCGCGGGACAGGGGACGGCTGGGGCTACACCTTC. Translating it yields CASSRGTGDGWGYTF.